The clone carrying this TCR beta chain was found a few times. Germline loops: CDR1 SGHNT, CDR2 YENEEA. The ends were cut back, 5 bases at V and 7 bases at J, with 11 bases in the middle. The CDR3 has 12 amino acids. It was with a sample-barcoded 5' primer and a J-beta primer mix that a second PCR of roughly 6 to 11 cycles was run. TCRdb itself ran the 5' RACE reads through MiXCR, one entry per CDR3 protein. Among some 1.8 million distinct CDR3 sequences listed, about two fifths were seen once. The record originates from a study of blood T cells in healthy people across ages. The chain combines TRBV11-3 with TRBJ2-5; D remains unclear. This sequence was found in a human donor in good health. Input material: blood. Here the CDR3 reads CASSPYTGTQYF. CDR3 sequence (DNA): TGTGCCAGCAGCCCCTACACGGGGACCCAGTACTTC.